The 32 T cell receptor beta chains reported below all come from one sample, sequenced in a study of T cells in Graves' hyperthyroidism and ophthalmopathy. Authors of the study amplified TCR beta CDR3 regions from RNA transcripts. Primed by the HTBI set, a first-round RT-PCR was run on the TCR CDR3. TCRdb called the multiplex PCR reads again in MiXCR, with one record for every CDR3 protein. The sample lists roughly 740,000 distinct CDR3 sequences; approximately 16% were seen once. The material sequenced was blood. These receptors all stem from a man aged 18 to 29 with Graves' hyperthyroidism.

Many counts were recorded for this clonotype. The chain carries TRBV29-1 and TRBJ2-1; TRBD1 matches at 11 bases. The V gene's germline CDR1 is SQVTM and CDR2 ANQGSEA. The CDR3 is 14 residues long. J gave up 4 bases and V 6 bases, and 5 bases lay outside the gene matches. CDR3: CSVGRDRGYNEQFF. In nucleotides, the CDR3 is TGCAGCGTCGGCCGGGACAGGGGGTACAATGAGCAGTTCTTC.

In its sample, this clonotype was seen a few times. V gene TRBV6-1 combines with J gene TRBJ1-3; perhaps TRBD1 as D (5 bases). Trimming shortened V by 4 bases and J by 8 bases, and 9 bases separated the two germline ends. The V gene's germline CDR1 is MNHNS and CDR2 SASEGT. The CDR3 extends over 12 amino acids. CDR3 DNA sequence: TGTGCCAGCAGTGGACAGCCCCACACCATATATTTT. Protein product: CASSGQPHTIYF.

The chain has TRBV28 and TRBJ2-7; 11 positions match TRBD2. From germline, CDR1 is MDHEN and CDR2 SYDVKM. V was clipped by 5 bases and J by 0 bases; unmatched bases: 12. This CDR3 region has 18 residues. The CDR3 DNA is TGTGCCAGCAGTGGGGGTAGCGGGAGGGCCGCAAGCTCCTACGAGCAGTACTTC. It codes for CASSGGSGRAASSYEQYF.

This clonotype was seen a handful of times. The chain carries TRBV6-1 and TRBJ2-1, with a tentative D call TRBD2 (5 bases). The germline V and J ends were trimmed by 4 bases and 7 bases, with 14 bases remaining between them. The CDR3 covers 14 residues. The germline CDR1 and CDR2 sequences are MNHNS and SASEGT. The CDR3 DNA reads as TGTGCCAGCAGTGCCTTTCGCGGGCGGAATGAGCAGTTCTTC. Translating gives CASSAFRGRNEQFF.

This clonotype was found once. It may be a read error: a sequence one base away is much more abundant. The chain carries TRBV6-2 or TRBV6-3 and TRBJ2-5; D may be TRBD2 (6 bases). The CDR3 is made up of 12 amino acids. Germline V gives CDR1 MNHEY, CDR2 SVGEGT. CDR3: CAGRGTAETQYF. CDR3 sequence (DNA): TGTGCCGGCAGAGGGACTGCCGAGACCCAGTACTTC.

This clonotype was recorded at least ten times. The chain uses TRBV18 and TRBJ2-7; D is ambiguous. The CDR3 loop spans 14 amino acids. The germline V and J ends were trimmed by 2 bases and 0 bases, with 8 bases remaining between them. CDR1 KGHSH and CDR2 LQKENI come from the germline V gene. CDR3 sequence: CASSPTGRSYEQYF. CDR3 coding DNA: TGTGCCAGCTCACCAACCGGCCGCTCCTACGAGCAGTACTTC.

In this sample, this clonotype turned up a few times. The chain recombines TRBV29-1 with TRBJ2-1; TRBD2 agrees at 9 bases. Germline V gives CDR1 SQVTM, CDR2 ANQGSEA. The length of the CDR3 is 13 residues. Germline trimming cut 1 base from V and 8 bases from J; bases unmatched to any gene: 3. CDR3 amino acids: CSVEGTSVYEQFF. The CDR3 DNA is TGCAGCGTTGAAGGGACTAGCGTTTATGAGCAGTTCTTC.

This clonotype has a handful of counts. J is TRBJ2-1 and V is TRBV6-1, with D possibly matching TRBD2 (5 bases). This CDR3 has 15 residues. The V gene lost 6 bases and the J gene lost 0 bases, with 12 bases spanning the gap. Per germline, CDR1 MNHNS and CDR2 SASEGT. The CDR3 spells CASRIAPSSYNEQFF. For the CDR3, the DNA is TGTGCCAGCAGAATAGCGCCAAGCTCCTACAATGAGCAGTTCTTC.

The chain is built from TRBV6-1 and TRBJ1-6, with 10 bases lining up with TRBD1. Per germline, CDR1 MNHNS and CDR2 SASEGT. CDR3 length: 15 residues. V shed 5 bases and J 10 bases; nucleotides not matched to a gene: 8. The CDR3 reads CASSYSGTGESPLHF. The CDR3 DNA is TGTGCCAGCAGTTATTCCGGGACAGGGGAATCACCCCTCCACTTT.

The chain links TRBV29-1 to TRBJ1-4; 8 nucleotides match TRBD1. From germline, CDR1 is SQVTM and CDR2 ANQGSEA. J gave up 8 bases and V 4 bases, and 6 bases lay outside the gene matches. This CDR3 is 13 amino acids long. The CDR3 spells CSVVGQGFEKLFF. The CDR3 DNA reads TGCAGCGTTGTCGGACAGGGTTTCGAAAAACTGTTTTTT.

In this sample, this clonotype turned up a few times. The genes are TRBV7-2 and TRBJ1-3, with TRBD1 identical over 9 bases. Germline-derived CDR1 and CDR2 are SGHTA and FQGNSA. With 6 bases clipped from V and 0 bases from J, the junction kept 3 bases outside the gene matches. The CDR3 is made up of 15 amino acids. This chain's CDR3 is CASRTGGSSGNTIYF. CDR3 DNA sequence: TGTGCCAGCAGGACAGGGGGTTCCTCTGGAAACACCATATATTTT. Filled out from reference TRBV7-2 and TRBJ1-3, the complete variable domain reads GAGVSQSPSNKVTEKGKDVELRCDPISGHTALYWYRQSLGQGLEFLIYFQGNSAPDKSGLPSDRFSAERTGGSVSTLTIQRTQQEDSAVYLCASRTGGSSGNTIYFGEGSWLTVV.

This chain links TRBV20-1 with TRBJ2-5; TRBD2 agrees at 9 bases. CDR3 size: 14 residues. Unmatched junction bases numbered 7, after V lost 1 base and J lost 7 bases. CDR1 and CDR2 from the germline V gene are DFQATT and SNEGSKA (reference sequence). DNA for the CDR3: TGCAGTGCTAGAGCCTACCAGACTAGCGGGACCCAGTACTTC. This translates into CSARAYQTSGTQYF.

This chain uses TRBV28 with TRBJ2-1; D is perhaps TRBD2 (6 bases). The CDR3 extends over 14 amino acids. Deletions cut 7 bases from V and 4 bases from J, with 14 bases between. Germline loops: CDR1 MDHEN, CDR2 SYDVKM. As DNA, the CDR3 is TGTGCCAGCATGTGGAGCGGGTCTTACAATGAGCAGTTCTTC. This sequence encodes CASMWSGSYNEQFF.

Regarding this clonotype: At one end the junction does not follow the germline gene, possibly because of a read error. The V call is TRBV6-2 or TRBV6-3, the J call TRBJ2-5; TRBD1 is a possible D gene (6 bases). Germline CDR1 is MNHEY and CDR2 is SVGEGT. The CDR3 is 9 amino acids. The chain's CDR3 is CASNGDTNF. The CDR3, as DNA: TGTGCCAGCAATGGGGACACCAACTTC.

V and J are TRBV29-1 and TRBJ2-1, with 8 bases identical to TRBD2. The CDR3 extends over 15 amino acids. Unmatched junction bases numbered 6, after V lost 1 base and J lost 4 bases. Germline-derived CDR1 and CDR2 are SQVTM and ANQGSEA. The CDR3 nucleotides read TGCAGCGTTGAAGGCAGCGGGAGTTGGTACAATGAGCAGTTCTTC. It specifies CSVEGSGSWYNEQFF.

Points on this clonotype: The junction departs from germline at one end; a sequencing error may be responsible. V and J are TRBV7-8 and TRBJ2-1; D might be TRBD1 (6 bases). The CDR3 spans 15 residues. The germline V gene encodes CDR1 SGHVS and CDR2 FQNEAQ. This chain's CDR3 is CASRIRRQGCNEQLF. Here the CDR3 DNA reads TGTGCCAGCAGAATAAGGCGGCAGGGGTGCAATGAGCAGCTCTTC. The full variable domain, completed using reference TRBV7-8 and TRBJ2-1, is GAGVSQSPRYKVAKRGQDVALRCDPISGHVSLFWYQQALGQGPEFLTYFQNEAQLDKSGLPSDRFFAERPEGSVSTLKIQRTQQEDSAVYLCASRIRRQGCNEQLFGPGTRLTVL.

This clonotype was observed at least ten times. This rearrangement joins TRBV5-6 to TRBJ1-5; D ambiguous. CDR1 and CDR2 from the germline V gene are SGHDT and YYEEEE. This CDR3 comprises 12 residues. With 1 base removed from V and 6 bases from J, the gap between germline ends came to 5 bases. As DNA, the CDR3 is TGTGCCAGCAGCTTGAACACTCAGCCCCAGCATTTT. Amino acid sequence: CASSLNTQPQHF.

In its sample, this clonotype was seen many times. The V and J genes are TRBV7-2 and TRBJ2-7, with 7 bases that match TRBD2. The V gene's germline CDR1 is SGHTA and CDR2 FQGNSA. V lost 5 bases, J lost 0 bases, and 7 bases stayed unmatched. The CDR3 loop spans 15 amino acids. CDR3 nucleotides: TGTGCCAGCAGCCCTCTAGCGGTTAGCTCCTACGAGCAGTACTTC. Amino acids: CASSPLAVSSYEQYF.

The V call is TRBV6-1, the J call TRBJ2-7, with D uncertain. The CDR3 length is 16 residues. The V end was cut by 4 bases, the J end by 0 bases, with 16 bases between. Per the germline V gene, CDR1 is MNHNS and CDR2 is SASEGT. CDR3 residues: CASSGTIRASSYEQYF. The CDR3, as DNA: TGTGCCAGCAGTGGGACGATCCGGGCGTCCTCCTACGAGCAGTACTTC.

The rearrangement uses TRBV7-2 and TRBJ2-7; a weak D match, TRBD1 (6 bases). V shed 1 base and J shed 2 bases, with 12 bases lying between them. CDR1 SGHTA and CDR2 FQGNSA come from the germline V gene. The CDR3 is 15 residues long. The CDR3 loop reads CASSLVGRGPYEQYF. The CDR3 coding sequence is TGTGCCAGCAGCTTAGTGGGCAGGGGACCCTACGAGCAGTACTTC.

This rearrangement joins TRBV19 to TRBJ1-2; 9 positions agree with TRBD1. Trimming removed 8 bases from V and 6 bases from J; junction bases left unmatched: 10. Germline V lookup: CDR1 LNHDA, CDR2 SQIVND (reference sequence). The CDR3 totals 14 residues. The CDR3 sequence is CASARDRVTHGYTF. CDR3 coding DNA: TGTGCCAGTGCCCGGGACAGGGTAACGCATGGCTACACCTTC. The full variable domain, completed using reference TRBV19 and TRBJ1-2, is DGGITQSPKYLFRKEGQNVTLSCEQNLNHDAMYWYRQDPGQGLRLIYYSQIVNDFQKGDIAEGYSVSREKKESFPLTVTSAQKNPTAFYLCASARDRVTHGYTFGSGTRLTVV.

In this sample, this clonotype turned up many times. V is TRBV20-1 and J is TRBJ2-7, with 8 bases aligning to TRBD2. The V gene end was trimmed by 3 bases and the J gene end by 4 bases; junction bases not matched to a gene: 2. The germline V gene encodes CDR1 DFQATT and CDR2 SNEGSKA (reference sequence). The CDR3 runs 12 residues. CDR3 sequence: CSASVAGYEQYF. The CDR3 DNA sequence: TGCAGTGCTAGTGTAGCGGGGTACGAGCAGTACTTC.

The rearrangement links TRBV29-1 to TRBJ1-2, with D hard to call. Trimming shortened V by 4 bases and J by 4 bases, and 7 bases separated the two germline ends. CDR3 size: 11 residues. The germline V gene encodes CDR1 SQVTM and CDR2 ANQGSEA. The CDR3 region has the DNA TGCAGCGTTGCCACGGCCTATGGCTACACCTTC. The encoded protein is CSVATAYGYTF. The variable domain in full, with the rest retrieved from reference TRBV29-1 and TRBJ1-2, is SAVISQKPSRDICQRGTSLTIQCQVDSQVTMMFWYRQQPGQSLTLIATANQGSEATYESGFVIDKFPISRPNLTFSTLTVSNMSPEDSSIYLCSVATAYGYTFGSGTRLTVV.

The chain combines TRBV29-1 with TRBJ2-7; TRBD1 matches 10 bases. In germline, CDR1 is SQVTM, CDR2 ANQGSEA. This CDR3 has 13 amino acids. V shed 6 bases and J 2 bases; nucleotides not matched to a gene: 4. DNA for the CDR3: TGCAGCGTCCTCGGGACAGGGGCCTACGAGCAGTACTTC. Translated, it gives CSVLGTGAYEQYF.

This sequence joins TRBV15 and TRBJ2-1; no clear D gene. Per the germline V gene, CDR1 is LNHNV and CDR2 is YYDKDF (reference sequence). Trimming left V 0 bases short and J 3 bases short, with 12 bases between. The CDR3 runs 16 residues. CDR3 DNA sequence: TGTGCCACCAGCAGAGATAAGGCTAGTTTCTACAATGAGCAGTTCTTC. Its translation is CATSRDKASFYNEQFF.

This clonotype was detected many times. The J gene is TRBJ2-1, the V gene TRBV2, with TRBD2 matching 12 bases. The germline V gene encodes CDR1 SNHLY and CDR2 FYNNEI. V was clipped by 5 bases and J by 4 bases; unmatched bases: 12. The CDR3 loop spans 18 amino acids. The CDR3 bases are TGTGCCAGCAGTCCCCTGACTAGCGGGAGATCATTTTACAATGAGCAGTTCTTC. Amino acids: CASSPLTSGRSFYNEQFF.

V usage is TRBV18 and J usage is TRBJ1-6; D is unresolved. CDR3 length equals 15 residues. Trimming shortened V by 5 bases and J by 8 bases, and 16 bases separated the two germline ends. Germline-derived CDR1 and CDR2 are KGHSH and LQKENI. The CDR3 protein is CASSSAAGRDSPLHF. For the CDR3, the DNA is TGTGCCAGCTCATCCGCCGCGGGGAGAGATTCACCCCTCCACTTT.

Points on this clonotype: This may come from a read error, since a much larger clone is one base off. The chain has TRBV7-3 and TRBJ2-7; the match to TRBD2 covers 13 bases. This CDR3 contains 15 residues. CDR1 SGHTA and CDR2 FQGTGA come from the germline V gene. The trim removed 5 bases at V and 7 bases at J, leaving 8 bases unmatched. The CDR3 DNA reads as TGTGCCAGCAGCAACGGACTAGCGGGAGCCGGTGAGCAGTACTTC. It specifies CASSNGLAGAGEQYF. The full variable domain, with the rest looked up from reference TRBV7-3 and TRBJ2-7, is GAGVSQTPSNKVTEKGKYVELRCDPISGHTALYWYRQSLGQGPEFLIYFQGTGAADDSGLPNDRFFAVRPEGSVSTLKIQRTERGDSAVYLCASSNGLAGAGEQYFGPGTRLTVT.

V is TRBV5-4 and J is TRBJ1-1; D unresolved. Per germline, CDR1 SGHNT and CDR2 YYREEE (reference sequence). This CDR3 spans 15 amino acids. The V gene lost 6 bases and the J gene lost 4 bases, with 19 bases spanning the gap. In nucleotides, the CDR3 is TGTGCCAGCACCCTGTCTGTATCCGGCGGCACTGAAGCTTTCTTT. Its translation is CASTLSVSGGTEAFF.

This clonotype was observed a handful of times. The rearrangement links TRBV20-1 to TRBJ2-5; no clear D gene. V shed 6 bases and J shed 5 bases, with 25 bases lying between them. Germline loops: CDR1 DFQATT, CDR2 SNEGSKA (reference sequence). The length of the CDR3 is 16 residues. The CDR3 here is CSAQAWGSRVRETQYF. The CDR3 DNA follows: TGCAGTGCCCAGGCTTGGGGTAGCCGGGTTCGGGAGACCCAGTACTTC.

This clonotype turned up a few times. The chain has TRBV20-1 and TRBJ2-7, with D perhaps being TRBD1 or TRBD2 (5 bases each). The germline gives CDR1 DFQATT, CDR2 SNEGSKA (reference sequence). This CDR3 contains 14 residues. V was pared by 5 bases and J by 3 bases, with 17 bases between. The CDR3 DNA reads TGCAGTGCTCTCATGGGGACGGCGAGCTACGAGCAGTACTTC. Translation gives CSALMGTASYEQYF.

The gene calls are TRBV15 and TRBJ2-2; the match to TRBD1 covers 8 bases. This CDR3 region has 15 residues. The J segment lost 10 bases and the V segment lost 1 base, leaving 8 bases of the junction unmatched. In germline, CDR1 is LNHNV, CDR2 YYDKDF (reference sequence). The CDR3 DNA follows: TGTGCCACCAGCAGAGGGGGCAGGGGGCGGTTGGAGCTGTTTTTT. Protein: CATSRGGRGRLELFF.